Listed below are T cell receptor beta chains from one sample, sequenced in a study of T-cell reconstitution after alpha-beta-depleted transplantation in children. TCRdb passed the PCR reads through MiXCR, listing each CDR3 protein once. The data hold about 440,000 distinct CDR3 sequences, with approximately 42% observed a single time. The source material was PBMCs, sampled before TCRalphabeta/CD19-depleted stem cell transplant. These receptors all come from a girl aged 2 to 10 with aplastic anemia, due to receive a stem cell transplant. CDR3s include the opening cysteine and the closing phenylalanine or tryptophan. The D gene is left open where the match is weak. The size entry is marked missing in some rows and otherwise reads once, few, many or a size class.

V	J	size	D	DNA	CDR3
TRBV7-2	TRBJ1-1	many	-	TGTGCCAGCAGCTTAGTTCATGGAGGATGGACTGAAGCTTTCTTT	CASSLVHGGWTEAFF
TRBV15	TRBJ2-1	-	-	TGTGCCACCAGCAGAGATACCGGATTCTACAATGAGCAGTTCTTC	CATSRDTGFYNEQFF
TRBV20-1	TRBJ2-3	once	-	TGCAGTGAGGGGCGGCCCACAGATACGCAGTATTTT	CSEGRPTDTQYF
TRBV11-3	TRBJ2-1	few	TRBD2	TGTGCCAGCAGCTTAGGGTACAGAGCGGGAGATGTGAAGGACTATGAGCAGTTCTTC	CASSLGYRAGDVKDYEQFF
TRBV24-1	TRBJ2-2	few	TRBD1	TGTGCCACCAGTGTCCAATTGACAGGGGCGGCCGGGGAGCTGTTTTTT	CATSVQLTGAAGELFF
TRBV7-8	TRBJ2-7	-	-	TGTGCCAGCAGCTTAGTTCCAGGCCCCTACGAGCAGTACTTC	CASSLVPGPYEQYF
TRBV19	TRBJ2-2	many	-	TGTGCCAGTAGTATAGATTCCGGTTCGGCCGGGGAGCTGTTTTTT	CASSIDSGSAGELFF
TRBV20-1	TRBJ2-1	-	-	TGCAGTGCTAGGAGTCGAGCTCAGGGGGGTGAGCAGTTCTTC	CSARSRAQGGEQFF
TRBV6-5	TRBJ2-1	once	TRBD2	TGTGCCAGCAGCTACGGGACTAGCGGAATCAATGAGCAGTTCTTC	CASSYGTSGINEQFF
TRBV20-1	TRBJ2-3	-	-	TGCAGTGCTAGGGGACGCCCAGATACGCAGTATTTT	CSARGRPDTQYF
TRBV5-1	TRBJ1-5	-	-	TGCGCCAGCAGCCCCGGGGAGAGCAATCAGCCCCAGCATTTT	CASSPGESNQPQHF
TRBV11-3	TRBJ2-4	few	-	TGTGCCAGCAGCTTAGATTGCTACTACCCCAAAAACATTCAGTACTTC	CASSLDCYYPKNIQYF
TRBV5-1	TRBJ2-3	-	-	TGCGCCAGCAGCAATCCGAGTGATACGCAGTATTTT	CASSNPSDTQYF
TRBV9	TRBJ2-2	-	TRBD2	TGTGCCAGCAGCGTATTAGCGGGAGCCGGTGTCGGGGAGCTGTCTTTT	CASSVLAGAGVGELSF
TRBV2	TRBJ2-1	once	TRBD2	TGTGCCAGCACGGTGCGGGGGGGCCTCAACAATGAGCAGTTCTTC	CASTVRGGLNNEQFF
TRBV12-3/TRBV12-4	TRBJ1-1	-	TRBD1	TGTGCCAGCAGTATGGACAGGGGGACGAACACTGAAGCTTTCTTT	CASSMDRGTNTEAFF
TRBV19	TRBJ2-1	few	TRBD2	TGTGCCAGTAGGACCCCCCTGGCGGGAGGGCCCAATGAGCAGTTCTTC	CASRTPLAGGPNEQFF
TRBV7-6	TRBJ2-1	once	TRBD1	TGTGCCAGCAGCTTAGGGACAGGTTTTAGTGAGCAGTTCTTC	CASSLGTGFSEQFF
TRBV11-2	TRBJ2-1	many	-	TGTGCCAGCAGCCACCCCCTAAGCCGGTCCTTCTACAATGAGCAGTTCTTC	CASSHPLSRSFYNEQFF
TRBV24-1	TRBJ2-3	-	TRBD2	TGTGCCACCAGTGACCCCGGACTAGCGGGTACAGATACGCAGTATTTT	CATSDPGLAGTDTQYF
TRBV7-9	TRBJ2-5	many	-	TGTGCCAGCAGCCATAGCCGGGACTCAAAAGAGACCCAGTACTTC	CASSHSRDSKETQYF
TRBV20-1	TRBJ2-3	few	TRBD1	TGCAGTGCTAGAGGCCCGGGACAGGGGACAGATACGCAGTATTTT	CSARGPGQGTDTQYF
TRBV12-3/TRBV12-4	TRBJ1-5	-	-	TGTGCCAGCAGCCCTTCCGGGGCGGGGGCGAATCAGCCCCAGCATTTT	CASSPSGAGANQPQHF
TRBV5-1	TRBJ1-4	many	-	TGCGCCAGCAGCTTGGGACTCCGGGCCTACCAGGAAAAACTGTTTTTT	CASSLGLRAYQEKLFF
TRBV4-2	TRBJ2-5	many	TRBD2	TGTGCCAGCAGCCAAGTTCTAGCGGGAGAAGAGACCCAGTACTTC	CASSQVLAGEETQYF
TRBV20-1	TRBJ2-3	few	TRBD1	TGCAGTGCTGAAAACAGGGGCATCACAGATACGCAGTATTTT	CSAENRGITDTQYF
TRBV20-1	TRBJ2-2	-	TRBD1	TGCAGTGCTCATTCTTCCTGGACAGGGGGCGGCGGGGAGCTGTTTTTT	CSAHSSWTGGGGELFF
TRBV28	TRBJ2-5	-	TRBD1	TGTGCCAGCAGTATCCGGCAGGGGGCGAGGTGGGAGACCCAGTACTTC	CASSIRQGARWETQYF
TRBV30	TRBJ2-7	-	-	TGTGTCTGGAGTGTAACCGGCTACGAGCAGTACTTC	CVWSVTGYEQYF
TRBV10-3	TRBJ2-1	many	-	TGTGCCATCAGTGAGAGAGCCGGGGGCGGGATAGGTTACAATGAGCAGTTCTTC	CAISERAGGGIGYNEQFF
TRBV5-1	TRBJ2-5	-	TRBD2	TGCGCCAGCAGCTACCGGGGGACTAGCCAAGAGACCCAGTACTTC	CASSYRGTSQETQYF
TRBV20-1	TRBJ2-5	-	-	TGCAGTGCTACCGGGAAACAGGGATTCCCCCAAGAGACCCAGTACTTC	CSATGKQGFPQETQYF
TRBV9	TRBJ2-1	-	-	TGTGCCAGCAGCCAGGGGACGACGGACCTATACAATGAGCAGTTCTTC	CASSQGTTDLYNEQFF
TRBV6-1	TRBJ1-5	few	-	TGTGCCAGCAGTCCAAGGGGGGGGGCTCAGCCCCAGCATTTT	CASSPRGGAQPQHF
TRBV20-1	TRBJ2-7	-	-	TGCAGTGCTAGGGGTCAGGGGCTCTACGAGCAGTACTTC	CSARGQGLYEQYF
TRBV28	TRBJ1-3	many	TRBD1	TGTGCCAGCAGTTTTGTGGGGACAGGAAGAAACACCATATATTTT	CASSFVGTGRNTIYF
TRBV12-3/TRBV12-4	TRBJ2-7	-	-	TGTGCCAGCAGCCACGGACCGGGCAGGGGAACCTACGAGCAGTACTTC	CASSHGPGRGTYEQYF
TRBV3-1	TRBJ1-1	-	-	TGTGCCAGCAAGGGAATCACTGAAGCTTTCTTT	CASKGITEAFF
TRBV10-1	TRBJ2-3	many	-	TGCGCCAGCAGCCCCGCGAAGGGCCGCGTGGTTTTT	CASSPAKGRVVF
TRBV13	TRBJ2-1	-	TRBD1	TGTGCCAGCAGCTTAGCCTCGACAGGGTTGGCCTACAATGAGCAGTTCTTC	CASSLASTGLAYNEQFF
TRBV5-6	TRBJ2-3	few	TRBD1	TGTGCCAGCAGCGAGGACAGGGGGCGCGACACAGATACGCAGTATTTT	CASSEDRGRDTDTQYF